What follows describes a single TCR beta chain. The V and J ends lost 7 bases and 6 bases respectively, with 9 bases between them. CDR3 length equals 12 residues. Germline V gene data show CDR1 as MDHEN and CDR2 as SYDVKM. This entry is derived from a study of control samples from healthy donors and cancer patients. TCRdb keeps only in-frame clones here, not all; method: immunoSEQ multiplex PCR. This table has approximately 82,000 clones, 93% appearing once. The sequence derives from a woman between 40 and 50 years old with lung cancer. The genes are TRBV28 and TRBJ2-2; D not certain. The sample consisted of PBMCs. The CDR3 loop is CASTPRAGELFF. CDR3 in DNA: TGTGCCAGCACCCCCCGGGCCGGGGAGCTGTTTTTT.